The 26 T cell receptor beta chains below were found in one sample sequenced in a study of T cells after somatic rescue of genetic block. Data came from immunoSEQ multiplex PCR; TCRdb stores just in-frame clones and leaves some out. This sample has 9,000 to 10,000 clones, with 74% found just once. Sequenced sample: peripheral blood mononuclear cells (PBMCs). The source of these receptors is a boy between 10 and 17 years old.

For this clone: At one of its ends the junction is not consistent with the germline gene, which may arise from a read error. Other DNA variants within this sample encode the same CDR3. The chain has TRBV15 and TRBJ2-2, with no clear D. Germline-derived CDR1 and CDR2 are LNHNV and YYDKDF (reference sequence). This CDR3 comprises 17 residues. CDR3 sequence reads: CATSRVGLYPNTGELFF. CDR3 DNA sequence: TGTGCCACCAGCAGAGTAGGCCTCTACCCGAACACCGGAGAGCTGTTTTTT. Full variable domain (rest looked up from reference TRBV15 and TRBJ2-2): DAMVIQNPRYQVTQFGKPVTLSCSQTLNHNVMYWYQQKSSQAPKLLFHYYDKDFNNEADTPDNFQSRRPNTSFCFLDIRSPGLGDTAMYLCATSRVGLYPNTGELFFGEGSRLTVL.

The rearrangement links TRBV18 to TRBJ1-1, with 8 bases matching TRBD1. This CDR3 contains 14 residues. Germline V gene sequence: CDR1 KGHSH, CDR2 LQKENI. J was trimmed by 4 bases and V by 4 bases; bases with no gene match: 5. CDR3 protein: CASSRYDRGTEAFF. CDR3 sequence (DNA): TGTGCCAGCTCACGTTACGACAGGGGCACTGAAGCTTTCTTT.

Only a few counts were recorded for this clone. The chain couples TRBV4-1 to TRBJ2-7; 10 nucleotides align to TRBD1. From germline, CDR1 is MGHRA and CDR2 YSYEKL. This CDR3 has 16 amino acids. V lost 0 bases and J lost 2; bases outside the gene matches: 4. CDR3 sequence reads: CASSQDEGTGAYEQYF. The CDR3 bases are TGCGCCAGCAGCCAAGATGAGGGGACAGGGGCCTACGAGCAGTACTTC.

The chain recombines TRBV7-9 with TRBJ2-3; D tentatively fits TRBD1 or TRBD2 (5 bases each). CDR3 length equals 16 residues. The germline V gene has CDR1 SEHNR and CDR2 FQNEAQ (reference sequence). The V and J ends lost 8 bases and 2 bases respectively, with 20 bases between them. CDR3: CASVWGGKGTTDTQYF. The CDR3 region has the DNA TGTGCCAGCGTTTGGGGCGGAAAGGGGACCACAGATACGCAGTATTTT. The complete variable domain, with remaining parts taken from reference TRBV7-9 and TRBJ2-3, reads DTGVSQNPRHKITKRGQNVTFRCDPISEHNRLYWYRQTLGQGPEFLTYFQNEAQLEKSRLLSDRFSAERPKGSFSTLEIQRTEQGDSAMYLCASVWGGKGTTDTQYFGPGTRLTVL.

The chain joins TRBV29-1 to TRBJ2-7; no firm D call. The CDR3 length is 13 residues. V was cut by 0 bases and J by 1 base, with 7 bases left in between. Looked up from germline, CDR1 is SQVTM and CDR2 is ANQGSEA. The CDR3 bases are TGCAGCGTTGAAGATAACAGATCCTACGAGCAGTACTTC. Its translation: CSVEDNRSYEQYF.

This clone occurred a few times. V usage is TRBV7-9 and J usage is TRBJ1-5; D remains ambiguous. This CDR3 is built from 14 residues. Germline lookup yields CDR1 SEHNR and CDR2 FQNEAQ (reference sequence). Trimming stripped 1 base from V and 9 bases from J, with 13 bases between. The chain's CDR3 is CASSLDGPWGPQHF. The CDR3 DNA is TGTGCCAGCAGCTTAGATGGGCCGTGGGGGCCCCAGCATTTT.

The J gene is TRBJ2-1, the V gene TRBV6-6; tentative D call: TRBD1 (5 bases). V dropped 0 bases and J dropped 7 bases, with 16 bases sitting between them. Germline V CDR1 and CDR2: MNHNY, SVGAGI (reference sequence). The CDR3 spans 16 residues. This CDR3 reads CASSYSRGLTENEQFF. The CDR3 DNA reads TGTGCCAGCAGTTACTCAAGGGGCTTAACCGAGAATGAGCAGTTCTTC.

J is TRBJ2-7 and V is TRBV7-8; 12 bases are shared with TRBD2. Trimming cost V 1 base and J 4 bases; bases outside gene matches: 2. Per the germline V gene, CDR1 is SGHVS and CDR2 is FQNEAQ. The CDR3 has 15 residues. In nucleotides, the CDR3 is TGTGCCAGCAGCTTAGTGACTAGCGGGGGATACGAGCAGTACTTC. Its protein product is CASSLVTSGGYEQYF.

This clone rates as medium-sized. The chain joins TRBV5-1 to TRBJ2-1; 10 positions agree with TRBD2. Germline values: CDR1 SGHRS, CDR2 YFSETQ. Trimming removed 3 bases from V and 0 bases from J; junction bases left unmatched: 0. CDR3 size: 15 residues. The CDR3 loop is CASSSSGSSYNEQFF. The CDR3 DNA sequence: TGCGCCAGCAGCTCTAGCGGGAGCTCCTACAATGAGCAGTTCTTC.

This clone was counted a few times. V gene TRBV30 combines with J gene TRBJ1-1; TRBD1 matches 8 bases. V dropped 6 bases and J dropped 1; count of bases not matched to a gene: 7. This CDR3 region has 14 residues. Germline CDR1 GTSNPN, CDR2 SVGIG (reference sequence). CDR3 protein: CACLTGAQNTEAFF. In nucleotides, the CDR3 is TGTGCCTGTTTGACAGGGGCCCAGAACACTGAAGCTTTCTTT.

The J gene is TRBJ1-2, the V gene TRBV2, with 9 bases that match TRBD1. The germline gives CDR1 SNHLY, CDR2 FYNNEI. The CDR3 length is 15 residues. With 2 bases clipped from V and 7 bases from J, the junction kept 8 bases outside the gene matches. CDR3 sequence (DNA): TGTGCCAGCAGTGAAACAGGGGGCGACTTACGTGGCTACACCTTC. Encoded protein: CASSETGGDLRGYTF.

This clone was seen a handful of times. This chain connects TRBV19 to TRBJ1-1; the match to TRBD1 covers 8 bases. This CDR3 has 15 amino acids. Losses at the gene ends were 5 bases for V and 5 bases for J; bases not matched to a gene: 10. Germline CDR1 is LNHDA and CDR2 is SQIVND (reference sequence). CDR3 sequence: CASSLQTGAGTEAFF. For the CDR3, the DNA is TGTGCCAGTAGTCTTCAGACAGGGGCAGGGACTGAAGCTTTCTTT.

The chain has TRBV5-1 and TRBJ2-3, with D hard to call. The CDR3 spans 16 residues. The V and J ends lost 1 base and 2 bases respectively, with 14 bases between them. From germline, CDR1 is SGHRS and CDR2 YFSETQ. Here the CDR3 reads CASSLTTLAFTDTQYF. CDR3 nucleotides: TGCGCCAGCAGCTTGACCACCCTTGCTTTCACAGATACGCAGTATTTT.

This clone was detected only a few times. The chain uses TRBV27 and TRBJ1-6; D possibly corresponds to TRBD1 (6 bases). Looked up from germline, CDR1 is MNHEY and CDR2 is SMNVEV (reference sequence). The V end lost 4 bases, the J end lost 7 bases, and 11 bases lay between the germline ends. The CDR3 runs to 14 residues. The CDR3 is CASSSTGRNSPLHF. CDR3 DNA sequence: TGTGCCAGCAGTTCCACAGGGAGGAATTCACCCCTCCACTTT.

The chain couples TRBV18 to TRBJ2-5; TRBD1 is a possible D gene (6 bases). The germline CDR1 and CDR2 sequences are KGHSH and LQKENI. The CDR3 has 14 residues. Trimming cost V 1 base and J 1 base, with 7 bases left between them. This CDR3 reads CASSPRDTQETQYF. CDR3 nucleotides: TGTGCCAGCTCACCACGGGACACCCAAGAGACCCAGTACTTC.

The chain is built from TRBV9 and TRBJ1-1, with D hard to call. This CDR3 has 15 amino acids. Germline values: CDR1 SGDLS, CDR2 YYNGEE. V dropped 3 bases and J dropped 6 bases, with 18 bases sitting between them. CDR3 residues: CASSAGPGEISEAFF. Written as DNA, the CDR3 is TGTGCCAGCAGCGCCGGACCGGGCGAGATATCTGAAGCTTTCTTT. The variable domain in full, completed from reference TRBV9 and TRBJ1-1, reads DSGVTQTPKHLITATGQRVTLRCSPRSGDLSVYWYQQSLDQGLQFLIQYYNGEERAKGNILERFSAQQFPDLHSELNLSSLELGDSALYFCASSAGPGEISEAFFGQGTRLTVV.

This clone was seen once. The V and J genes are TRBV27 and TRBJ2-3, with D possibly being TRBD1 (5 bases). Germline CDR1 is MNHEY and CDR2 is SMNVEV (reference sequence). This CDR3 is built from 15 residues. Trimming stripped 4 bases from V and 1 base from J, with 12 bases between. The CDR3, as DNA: TGTGCCAGCAGTTCTCCAGGGTGGGGCACAGATACGCAGTATTTT. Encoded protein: CASSSPGWGTDTQYF.

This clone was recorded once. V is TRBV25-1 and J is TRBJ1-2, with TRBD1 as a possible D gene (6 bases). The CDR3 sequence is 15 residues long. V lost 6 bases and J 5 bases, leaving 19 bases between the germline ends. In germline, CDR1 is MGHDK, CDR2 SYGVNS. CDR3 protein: CASRGTGKGTYGYTF. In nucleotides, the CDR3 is TGTGCCAGCAGAGGTACAGGGAAGGGGACGTATGGCTACACCTTC.

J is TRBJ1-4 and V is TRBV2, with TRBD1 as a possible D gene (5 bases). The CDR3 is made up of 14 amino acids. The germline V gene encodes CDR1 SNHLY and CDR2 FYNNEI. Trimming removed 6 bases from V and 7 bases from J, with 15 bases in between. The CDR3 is CASRVSGPLEKLFF. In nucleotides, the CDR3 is TGTGCCAGCAGGGTCTCGGGACCGCTTGAAAAACTGTTTTTT. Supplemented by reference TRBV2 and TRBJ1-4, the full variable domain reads EPEVTQTPSHQVTQMGQEVILRCVPISNHLYFYWYRQILGQKVEFLVSFYNNEISEKSEIFDDQFSVERPDGSNFTLKIRSTKLEDSAMYFCASRVSGPLEKLFFGSGTQLSVL.

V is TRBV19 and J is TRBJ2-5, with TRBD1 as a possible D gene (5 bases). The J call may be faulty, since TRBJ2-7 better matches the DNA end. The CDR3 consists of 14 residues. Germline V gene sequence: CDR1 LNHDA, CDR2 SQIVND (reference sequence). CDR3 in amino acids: CASSPRQSSYEQYF. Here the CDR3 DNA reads TGTGCCAGTAGTCCTAGACAGTCATCCTACGAGCAGTACTTC.

CDR3 nucleotides: TGTGCCAGCAGCCAAGATCACGGCGGGAGGGCAGGAGAGACCCAGTACTTC. Residues: CASSQDHGGRAGETQYF. The chain is built from TRBV4-2 and TRBJ2-5; 9 bases match TRBD2. Trimming cost V 0 bases and J 4 bases; bases outside gene matches: 9. There are 17 residues in the CDR3. Per germline, CDR1 LGHNA and CDR2 YNFKEQ.

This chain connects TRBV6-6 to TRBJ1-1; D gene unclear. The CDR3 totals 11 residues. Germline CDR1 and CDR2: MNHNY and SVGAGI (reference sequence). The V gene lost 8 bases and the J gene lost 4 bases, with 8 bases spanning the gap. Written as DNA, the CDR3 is TGTGCCAGCGGTGGTGTCACTGAAGCTTTCTTT. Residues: CASGGVTEAFF.

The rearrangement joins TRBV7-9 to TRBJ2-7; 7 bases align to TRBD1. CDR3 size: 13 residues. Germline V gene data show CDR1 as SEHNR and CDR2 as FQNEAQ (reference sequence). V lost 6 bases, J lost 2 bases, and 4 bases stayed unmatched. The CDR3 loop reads CASSRDRTYEQYF. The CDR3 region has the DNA TGTGCCAGCAGTCGGGACAGAACCTACGAGCAGTACTTC.

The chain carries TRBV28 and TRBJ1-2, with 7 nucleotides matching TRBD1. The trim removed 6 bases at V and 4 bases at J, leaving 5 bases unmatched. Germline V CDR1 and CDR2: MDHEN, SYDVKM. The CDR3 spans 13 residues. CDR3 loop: CASRTGSPYGYTF. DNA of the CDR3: TGTGCCAGCAGGACAGGGAGTCCCTATGGCTACACCTTC.

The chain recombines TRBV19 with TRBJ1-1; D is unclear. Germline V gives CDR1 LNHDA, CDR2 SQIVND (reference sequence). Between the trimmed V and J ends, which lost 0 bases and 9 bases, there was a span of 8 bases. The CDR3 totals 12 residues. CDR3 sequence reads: CASSIEGRKAFF. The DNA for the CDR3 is TGTGCCAGTAGTATAGAAGGGAGGAAAGCTTTCTTT. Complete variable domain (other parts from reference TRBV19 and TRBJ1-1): DGGITQSPKYLFRKEGQNVTLSCEQNLNHDAMYWYRQDPGQGLRLIYYSQIVNDFQKGDIAEGYSVSREKKESFPLTVTSAQKNPTAFYLCASSIEGRKAFFGQGTRLTVV.

CDR3 in DNA: TGTGCCAGCGGGGCGGTGGGGGTACTCTCCTACGAGCAGTACTTC. Translation gives CASGAVGVLSYEQYF. The chain carries TRBV7-9 and TRBJ2-7; D may match TRBD1 or TRBD2 (5 bases each). The CDR3 totals 15 residues. The germline V gene encodes CDR1 SEHNR and CDR2 FQNEAQ (reference sequence). V shed 8 bases and J shed 0 bases, with 17 bases lying between them.